This T cell receptor (beta chain) was obtained from a study of CD8 T cells in ankylosing spondylitis. Study results and caveats: Matched ankylosing spondylitis synovial fluid reportedly showed significant enrichment of disease-linked clones. It appeared that ankylosing spondylitis blood was characterized by a TCR beta motif of fewer than 10 highly homologous variants.

The table lists this clonotype with many counts. The antigen is not known. The CDR3 sequence is 18 residues long. CDR1 and CDR2 (germline): LGHNA, YSLEER. Trimming left V 0 bases short and J 8 bases short, with 23 bases between. Preparation of TCR beta libraries was done by quantitative 5'-RACE with molecular barcodes. A single record per CDR3 protein comes from TCRdb applying MiXCR to the 5' RACE reads. Altogether 130,000 or so distinct CDR3 sequences are present, 6% to 8.5% being singletons, with the ten largest covering 9% to 15%. This clonotype was sampled from a male donor with ankylosing spondylitis or in good health (not recorded which). The chain uses TRBV4-3 and TRBJ1-5, with TRBD1 as a possible D gene (5 bases). The sequencing sample was made of blood, either unsorted or a sorted T cell fraction (not recorded which). The CDR3 is CASSQDRGFEEEREPQHF. Written as DNA, the CDR3 is TGCGCCAGCAGCCAAGATAGGGGTTTTGAGGAAGAAAGAGAGCCCCAGCATTTT.